The 23 T cell receptor beta chains below were found in one sample sequenced in a study of cytomegalovirus exposure and HLA in healthy donors. Primers included in the PCR were 60 Vbeta and 13 Jbeta primers. Sequencing used immunoSEQ multiplex PCR; TCRdb keeps in-frame clones, though not all of them. This sample carries 170,000 or so clones, under 90% of them seen once, and the ten largest clones take more than 4%. Sequencing was done on a sample of PBMCs. The receptor set was obtained from a man aged 18 to 29 in good health and CMV-seronegative.

In its sample, this clone was seen once. The chain has TRBV2 and TRBJ2-1, with D possibly TRBD1 on 5 matching bases. The ends were cut back, 2 bases at V and 10 bases at J, with 12 bases in the middle. The CDR3 is 13 amino acids. Germline V CDR1 and CDR2: SNHLY, FYNNEI. The CDR3 here is CASSERTFSEQFF. In DNA, the CDR3 is TGTGCCAGCAGTGAACGGACATTTTCAGAGCAGTTCTTC. The complete variable domain, with remaining parts taken from reference TRBV2 and TRBJ2-1, reads EPEVTQTPSHQVTQMGQEVILRCVPISNHLYFYWYRQILGQKVEFLVSFYNNEISEKSEIFDDQFSVERPDGSNFTLKIRSTKLEDSAMYFCASSERTFSEQFFGPGTRLTVL.

The V gene is TRBV11-3, the J gene TRBJ2-7, with D possibly matching TRBD1 (6 bases). V gave up 2 bases and J gave up 1 base, with 12 bases separating them. The CDR3 is 15 residues long. The germline CDR1 and CDR2 sequences are SGHNT and YENEEA. The CDR3 region is CASSLMGALSYEQYF. The CDR3 DNA reads TGTGCCAGCAGCTTAATGGGGGCCCTTTCCTACGAGCAGTACTTC.

This clone was recorded once. This sequence joins TRBV25-1 and TRBJ1-2; TRBD1 agrees at 11 bases. This CDR3 comprises 17 residues. J was trimmed by 10 bases and V by 2 bases; bases with no gene match: 15. The germline V gene has CDR1 MGHDK and CDR2 SYGVNS. The CDR3 sequence is CASSEDWDRGLIGVYTF. CDR3 nucleotides: TGTGCCAGCAGTGAAGATTGGGACAGGGGGTTAATCGGCGTCTACACCTTC.

There are a few counts of this clone. The CDR3 coding sequence is TGTGCCAGCGGATGGGAGAAAAAGTATAATTCACCCCTCCACTTT. Translated, it gives CASGWEKKYNSPLHF. The chain is built from TRBV18 and TRBJ1-6; D is unclear. The CDR3 length is 15 residues. The germline gives CDR1 KGHSH, CDR2 LQKENI. Trimming left V 8 bases short and J 4 bases short, with 15 bases between. Drawing the rest from reference TRBV18 and TRBJ1-6, the complete variable domain is NAGVMQNPRHLVRRRGQEARLRCSPMKGHSHVYWYRQLPEEGLKFMVYLQKENIIDESGMPKERFSAEFPKEGPSILRIQQVVRGDSAAYFCASGWEKKYNSPLHFGNGTRLTVT.

The rearrangement links TRBV7-9 to TRBJ1-2; a possible D gene is TRBD1 (6 bases). The CDR3 has 14 residues. With 3 bases removed from V and 6 bases from J, the gap between germline ends came to 14 bases. Germline CDR1 SEHNR, CDR2 FQNEAQ (reference sequence). Here the CDR3 reads CASSFLQGRDGYTF. The CDR3 DNA reads TGTGCCAGCAGCTTTTTGCAGGGGCGGGATGGCTACACCTTC.

The chain carries TRBV29-1 and TRBJ2-7, with 8 bases lining up with TRBD1. The CDR3 is 14 amino acids. With 6 bases clipped from V and 7 bases from J, the junction kept 14 bases outside the gene matches. Germline V gene sequence: CDR1 SQVTM, CDR2 ANQGSEA. CDR3 amino acids: CSVQAGGPRDEQYF. DNA for the CDR3: TGCAGCGTCCAAGCAGGGGGCCCCCGGGATGAGCAGTACTTC.

The rearrangement links TRBV9 to TRBJ2-7; 8 positions match TRBD2. The length of the CDR3 is 16 residues. V gave up 3 bases and J gave up 4 bases; unmatched junction bases: 12. Germline CDR1 and CDR2: SGDLS and YYNGEE. CDR3 loop: CASSAGGGLGGYEQYF. CDR3 sequence (DNA): TGTGCCAGCAGCGCCGGGGGGGGACTGGGGGGATACGAGCAGTACTTC.

The V gene is TRBV7-9, the J gene TRBJ2-7; TRBD1 matches 8 bases. Germline CDR1 and CDR2: SEHNR and FQNEAQ (reference sequence). V lost 5 bases and J lost 4; bases outside the gene matches: 7. The CDR3 extends over 14 amino acids. CDR3 loop: CASSHPGGGYEQYF. As DNA, the CDR3 is TGTGCCAGCAGCCATCCAGGGGGCGGGTACGAGCAGTACTTC.

The chain has TRBV4-1 and TRBJ1-5, with 9 bases identical to TRBD1. This CDR3 contains 14 residues. The germline V gene has CDR1 MGHRA and CDR2 YSYEKL. The ends lost 4 bases at V and 6 bases at J; junction bases unmatched: 4. Written as DNA, the CDR3 is TGCGCCAGCAGCCCCTACAGGGGGCCTCAGCCCCAGCATTTT. This sequence encodes CASSPYRGPQPQHF.

This chain uses TRBV9 with TRBJ2-2, with 8 bases aligning to TRBD2. The CDR3 loop spans 17 amino acids. The J segment lost 4 bases and the V segment lost 0 bases, leaving 8 bases of the junction unmatched. Germline V lookup: CDR1 SGDLS, CDR2 YYNGEE. The CDR3 DNA reads as TGTGCCAGCAGCGTAGCCGGGACTAGATGGCTCACCGGGGAGCTGTTTTTT. It encodes CASSVAGTRWLTGELFF.

This clone was observed a few times. The rearrangement joins TRBV5-1 to TRBJ2-3; D is possibly TRBD2 (6 bases). The CDR3 consists of 15 residues. Between the trimmed V and J ends, which lost 0 bases and 5 bases, there was a span of 13 bases. Germline V gene lookup returns CDR1 SGHRS and CDR2 YFSETQ. The CDR3 region has the DNA TGCGCCAGCAGCTTGGAGGGCCCCGGGAGAGATACGCAGTATTTT. Translating gives CASSLEGPGRDTQYF.

For the CDR3, the DNA is TGCGCCAGCAGCCCGGGGGGGCAAACCCGCACAGATACGCAGTATTTT. Protein product: CASSPGGQTRTDTQYF. The chain uses TRBV4-1 and TRBJ2-3, with 8 bases fitting TRBD2. The CDR3 extends over 16 amino acids. The germline gives CDR1 MGHRA, CDR2 YSYEKL. The ends lost 4 bases at V and 1 base at J; junction bases unmatched: 7.

V usage is TRBV4-3 and J usage is TRBJ2-7, with 8 bases identical to TRBD2. Germline V gene lookup returns CDR1 LGHNA and CDR2 YSLEER. The CDR3 covers 14 residues. V gave up 0 bases and J gave up 4 bases; unmatched junction bases: 2. This CDR3 reads CASSQDPSGYEQYF. CDR3 in DNA: TGCGCCAGCAGCCAAGATCCTAGCGGGTACGAGCAGTACTTC.

V usage is TRBV5-1 and J usage is TRBJ2-7, with D possibly TRBD2 on 5 matching bases. There are 15 residues in the CDR3. Germline CDR1 is SGHRS and CDR2 is YFSETQ. V lost 2 bases and J 0 bases, leaving 12 bases between the germline ends. The CDR3 DNA is TGCGCCAGCAGCTTTGTAGAGGAGGACTCCTACGAGCAGTACTTC. Amino acids: CASSFVEEDSYEQYF.

The chain links TRBV28 to TRBJ1-2, with unresolved D. From germline, CDR1 is MDHEN and CDR2 SYDVKM. The V end lost 4 bases, the J end lost 7 bases, and 22 bases lay between the germline ends. The CDR3 has 16 amino acids. The DNA of the CDR3 is TGTGCCAGCAGTTCCCAAGCATCCGCGGAAATCCGTGGCTACACCTTC. It encodes CASSSQASAEIRGYTF.

This CDR3 reads CASSQEQRGRVEAFF. DNA of the CDR3: TGTGCCAGCAGCCAAGAACAACGGGGAAGGGTTGAAGCTTTCTTT. The rearrangement uses TRBV14 and TRBJ1-1; unclear D gene. The V and J ends lost 0 bases and 7 bases respectively, with 15 bases between them. Germline V CDR1 and CDR2: SGHDN, FVKESK. This CDR3 region has 15 residues.

The genes are TRBV19 and TRBJ1-1; D may be TRBD1 (6 bases). The germline V gene has CDR1 LNHDA and CDR2 SQIVND (reference sequence). V shed 0 bases and J shed 11 bases, with 16 bases lying between them. There are 14 residues in the CDR3. The DNA for the CDR3 is TGTGCCAGTAGTATAGAGAACAGGGCGGTTCAGGCTTTCTTT. Its translation: CASSIENRAVQAFF.

The V and J genes are TRBV11-2 and TRBJ2-7; TRBD2 is a possible D gene (5 bases). V was shortened by 1 base and J by 7 bases, with 14 bases between the two germline ends. CDR3 size: 14 residues. CDR1 and CDR2 from the germline V gene are SGHAT and FQNNGV. The CDR3 spells CASSLGLLVSEQYF. Written as DNA, the CDR3 is TGTGCCAGCAGCTTAGGTCTACTAGTTAGTGAGCAGTACTTC.

This rearrangement joins TRBV7-6 to TRBJ2-5; D might be TRBD1 (6 bases). The last part of the DNA fits TRBJ2-7 better; the J call may be wrong. Per the germline V gene, CDR1 is SGHVS and CDR2 is FNYEAQ. The CDR3 length is 15 residues. CDR3 coding DNA: TGTGCCAGCAGCTCCCTAACAGGGCGGGTCTACGAGCAGTACTTC. Residues: CASSSLTGRVYEQYF.

The chain uses TRBV5-1 and TRBJ1-4, with D perhaps matching TRBD1 (6 bases). There are 17 residues in the CDR3. Per the germline V gene, CDR1 is SGHRS and CDR2 is YFSETQ. V gave up 0 bases and J gave up 5 bases, with 17 bases separating them. CDR3 loop: CASSLAGGRSGNEKLFF. CDR3 nucleotides: TGCGCCAGCAGCTTGGCGGGGGGGCGAAGCGGCAATGAAAAACTGTTTTTT.

This rearrangement joins TRBV7-8 to TRBJ2-1; perhaps TRBD2 as D (6 bases). The CDR3 is made up of 12 amino acids. Trimming stripped 5 bases from V and 8 bases from J, with 10 bases between. Germline V gene data show CDR1 as SGHVS and CDR2 as FQNEAQ. CDR3 protein: CASSRLVDEQFF. CDR3 coding DNA: TGTGCCAGCAGCCGACTAGTCGATGAGCAGTTCTTC.

In its sample, this clone was seen once. The chain is built from TRBV4-1 and TRBJ2-2; D remains unclear. The CDR3 contains 16 residues. Germline V gene data show CDR1 as MGHRA and CDR2 as YSYEKL. V gave up 0 bases and J gave up 4 bases, with 12 bases separating them. Here the CDR3 DNA reads TGCGCCAGCAGCCAAGAGGCAAACAGTCCCACCGGGGAGCTGTTTTTT. This translates into CASSQEANSPTGELFF.

This rearrangement joins TRBV7-3 to TRBJ2-1; TRBD2 agrees at 11 bases. The CDR3 extends over 17 amino acids. Germline CDR1 and CDR2: SGHTA and FQGTGA. V shed 2 bases and J 7 bases; nucleotides not matched to a gene: 10. CDR3 sequence: CASSLYPSGRTGNEQFF. The CDR3 nucleotides are TGTGCCAGCAGCTTATACCCTAGCGGGAGGACAGGGAATGAGCAGTTCTTC.